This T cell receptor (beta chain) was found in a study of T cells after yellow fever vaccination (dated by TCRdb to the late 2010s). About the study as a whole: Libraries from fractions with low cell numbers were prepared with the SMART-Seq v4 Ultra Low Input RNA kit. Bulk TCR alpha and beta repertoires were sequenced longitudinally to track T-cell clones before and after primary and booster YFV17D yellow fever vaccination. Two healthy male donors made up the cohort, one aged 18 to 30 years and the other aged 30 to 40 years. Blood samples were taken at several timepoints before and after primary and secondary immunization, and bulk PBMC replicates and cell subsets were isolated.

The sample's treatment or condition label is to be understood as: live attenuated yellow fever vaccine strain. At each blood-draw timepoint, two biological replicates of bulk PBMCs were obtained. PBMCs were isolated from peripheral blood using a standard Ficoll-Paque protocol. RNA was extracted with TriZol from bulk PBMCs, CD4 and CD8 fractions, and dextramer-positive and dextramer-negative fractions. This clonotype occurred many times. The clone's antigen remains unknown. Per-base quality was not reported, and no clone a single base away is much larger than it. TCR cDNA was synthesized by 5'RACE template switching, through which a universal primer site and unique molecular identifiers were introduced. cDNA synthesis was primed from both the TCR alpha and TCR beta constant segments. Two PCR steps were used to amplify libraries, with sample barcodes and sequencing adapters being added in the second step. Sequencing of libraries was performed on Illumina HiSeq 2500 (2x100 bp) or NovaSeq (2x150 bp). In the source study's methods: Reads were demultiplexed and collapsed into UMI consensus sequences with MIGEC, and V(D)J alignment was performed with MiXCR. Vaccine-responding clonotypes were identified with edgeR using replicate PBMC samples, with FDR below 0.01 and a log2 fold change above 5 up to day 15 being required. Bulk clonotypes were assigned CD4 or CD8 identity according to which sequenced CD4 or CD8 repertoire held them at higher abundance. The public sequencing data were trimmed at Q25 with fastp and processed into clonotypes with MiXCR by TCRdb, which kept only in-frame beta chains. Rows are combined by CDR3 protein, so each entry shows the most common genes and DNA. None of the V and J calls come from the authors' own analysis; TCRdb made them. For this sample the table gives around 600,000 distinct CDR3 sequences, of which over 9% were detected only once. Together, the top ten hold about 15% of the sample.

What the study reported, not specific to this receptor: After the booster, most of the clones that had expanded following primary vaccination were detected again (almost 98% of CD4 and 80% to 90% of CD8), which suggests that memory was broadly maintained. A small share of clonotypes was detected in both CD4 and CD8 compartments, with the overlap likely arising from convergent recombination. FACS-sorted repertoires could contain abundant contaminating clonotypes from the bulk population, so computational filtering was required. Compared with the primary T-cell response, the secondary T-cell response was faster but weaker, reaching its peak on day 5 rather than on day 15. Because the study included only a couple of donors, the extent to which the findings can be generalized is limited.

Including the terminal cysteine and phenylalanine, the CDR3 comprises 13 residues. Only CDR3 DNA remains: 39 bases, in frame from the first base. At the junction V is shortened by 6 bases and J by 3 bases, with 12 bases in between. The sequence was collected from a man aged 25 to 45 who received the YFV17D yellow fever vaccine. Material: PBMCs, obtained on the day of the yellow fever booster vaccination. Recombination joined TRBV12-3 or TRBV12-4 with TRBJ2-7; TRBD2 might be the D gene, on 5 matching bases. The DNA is TGTGCCAGCAGGGACCGGGAAGACTACGAGCAGTACTTC. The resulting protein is CASRDREDYEQYF.